This TCR beta chain came from a study of Ad26.COV2.S vaccination and SARS-CoV-2 variants. V lost 4 bases to trimming and J lost 5 bases, with 15 bases between them. The CDR3 is 14 residues long. The germline CDR1 and CDR2 sequences are MGHRA and YSYEKL. The repertoire was sequenced with immunoSEQ multiplex PCR; TCRdb's copy has only in-frame clones and lacks some. The table lists hundreds of thousands of clones, roughly 91% of them singletons. Treatment indicated: about 20 received Ad26.COV2.S at low or high dose, single or two shots; roughly five received placebo; per-sample allocation not given. The samples date from day 63 after the first vaccine or placebo injection.

This chain connects TRBV4-1 to TRBJ2-7, with D possibly TRBD2 on 6 matching bases. Sequences were derived from peripheral blood, sampled in a trial of Ad26.COV2.S vaccine versus placebo. This TCR was recovered from a person between 18 and 60 years old who received the Ad26.COV2.S COVID-19 vaccine or a placebo. For the CDR3, the DNA is TGCGCCAGCAGCCCGTACGGGACTCCCGACGAGCAGTACTTC. This encodes CASSPYGTPDEQYF.